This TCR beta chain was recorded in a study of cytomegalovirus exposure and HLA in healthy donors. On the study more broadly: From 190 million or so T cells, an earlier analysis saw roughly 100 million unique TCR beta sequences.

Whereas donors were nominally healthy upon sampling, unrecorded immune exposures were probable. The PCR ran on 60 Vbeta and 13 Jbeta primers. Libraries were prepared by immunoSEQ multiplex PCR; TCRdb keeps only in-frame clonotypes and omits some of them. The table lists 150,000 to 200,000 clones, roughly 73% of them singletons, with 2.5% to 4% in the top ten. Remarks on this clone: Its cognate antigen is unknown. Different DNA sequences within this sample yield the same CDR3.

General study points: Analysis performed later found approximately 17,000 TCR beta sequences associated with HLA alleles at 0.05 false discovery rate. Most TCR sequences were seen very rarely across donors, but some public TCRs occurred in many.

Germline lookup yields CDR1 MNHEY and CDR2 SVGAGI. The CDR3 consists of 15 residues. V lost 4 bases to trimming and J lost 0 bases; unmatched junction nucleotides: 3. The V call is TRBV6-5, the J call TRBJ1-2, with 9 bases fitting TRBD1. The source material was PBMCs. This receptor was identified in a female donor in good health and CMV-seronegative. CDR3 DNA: TGTGCCAGCAGTTGGGGACAGGGAGCTAACTATGGCTACACCTTC. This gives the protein CASSWGQGANYGYTF.